This section outlines one T cell receptor (beta chain) sequence together with its context. Its antigen is currently unknown. This entry comes from a study of blood T cells in healthy people across ages. Overall study context: With template switching, about one barcoded beta molecule was captured per two T cells. Study results and caveats: Across the age range, TCR beta diversity per million T cells fell in a roughly linear way. It was held that diversity estimates obtained from one million T cells represented underestimates.

Per sample, extraction of total RNA gave at least 5 micrograms in every case. V was pared by 3 bases and J by 6 bases, with 4 bases of the junction left unmatched. CDR1 is KGHDR, CDR2 SFDVKD, per germline. CDR3 length: 14 residues. A sample-barcoded 5' primer and a J-beta primer mix were used in a second PCR of roughly 7 to 12 cycles. Each CDR3 protein is one row after TCRdb ran MiXCR on the 5' RACE reads. Among approximately 800,000 distinct CDR3 sequences listed, 56% were seen once. J is TRBJ1-2 and V is TRBV24-1; 9 positions agree with TRBD1. This clonotype originated in a man between 40 and 49 years old in good health. The sequenced material came from blood. As DNA, the CDR3 is TGTGCCACCAGTGATGTTGGGACAGGGAATGGCTACACCTTC. Its translation is CATSDVGTGNGYTF.